This TCR beta chain was found in a study of T cell responses to AZD1222 COVID-19 vaccine. With V trimmed by 1 base and J by 7 bases, 10 bases remained unmatched. The CDR3 runs to 16 residues. Germline V lookup: CDR1 SGHTA, CDR2 FQGNSA. TCRdb keeps only in-frame clones here, not all; method: immunoSEQ multiplex PCR. The sample contains approximately 100,000 clones, around 92% of which appear only once. The clonotype comes from an adult in good health. The V and J genes are TRBV7-2 and TRBJ2-7, with 10 bases that match TRBD1. The sample in question was peripheral blood, obtained on day 0 of MenACWY control vaccination. The CDR3 loop reads CASSLVYSGTGEEQYF. CDR3 in DNA: TGTGCCAGCAGCTTAGTCTATAGTGGGACAGGGGAAGAGCAGTACTTC.